This T cell receptor beta chain emerged from a study of T cells in Graves' hyperthyroidism and ophthalmopathy. The TCR beta CDR3 regions underwent amplification using RNA transcripts as the source. Carried out on the TCR CDR3, a first-round RT-PCR used the HTBI primer set. TCRdb passed the multiplex PCR reads through MiXCR, listing each CDR3 protein once. The sample contains 600,000 to 750,000 distinct CDR3 sequences, 17% of which appear only once. V trimming: 3 bases; J trimming: 4 bases; junction bases outside the gene matches: 8. Germline assignment: CDR1 DFQATT and CDR2 SNEGSKA (reference sequence). The CDR3 has 15 amino acids. In its sample, this clonotype was seen many times.

The sequence was obtained from a man aged 50 to 60 with Graves' hyperthyroidism. The chain is built from TRBV20-1 and TRBJ1-1, with 10 bases aligning to TRBD1. The sample consisted of blood. CDR3 sequence (DNA): TGCAGTGCTAGGTCCGGGACAGGGGTTGGCACTGAAGCTTTCTTT. It is translated as CSARSGTGVGTEAFF.